The present TCR beta chain was sequenced within a study of cytomegalovirus exposure and HLA in healthy donors. Findings and limits, study-wide: In an earlier analysis, productive rearrangement rates for most beta V segments clustered near 87% or 30%.

As regards this clone: Its specificity is not known.

In the PCR, 60 Vbeta and 13 Jbeta primers were used. The protocol was immunoSEQ multiplex PCR, while the TCRdb copy is restricted to in-frame clones and leaves out a portion. The sample holds about 200,000 clones. The sample consisted of PBMCs. This receptor was identified in a girl aged 2 to 9 in good health and CMV-seropositive.

DNA for the CDR3: TGTGCCACCGGGACTAGCGGGACGGTAGGAGATACGCAGTATTTT. Amino acids: CATGTSGTVGDTQYF. The V and J genes are TRBV6-5 and TRBJ2-3; 13 nucleotides agree with TRBD2. The V gene end was trimmed by 10 bases and the J gene end by 5 bases; junction bases not matched to a gene: 9. From germline, CDR1 is MNHEY and CDR2 SVGAGI. The CDR3 is 15 residues long.